This is a list of T cell receptor beta chains from one sample in a study of CD8+ T cells in alopecia areata. Generated by immunoSEQ multiplex PCR, the TCRdb table keeps only in-frame clones and is missing some. The sample shows some 180,000 clones, 50% to 65% of them seen only once. The material sequenced was CD8+ T cells sorted from blood, taken at week 24, from a patient treated with tofacitinib. The source of these receptors is a human donor with alopecia areata. CDR3s include the opening cysteine and the closing phenylalanine or tryptophan. The D gene is left open where the match is weak. A row's size may be missing; if present it is once, few, many or a size class.

v_call: TRBV29-1
cdr3_length: 11
j_call: TRBJ1-1
clone_size: -
d_call: -
cdr3_aa: CSVEANTEAFF
cdr3_nt: TGCAGCGTTGAAGCGAACACTGAAGCTTTCTTT

v_call: TRBV13
cdr3_length: 16
j_call: TRBJ2-1
clone_size: few
d_call: -
cdr3_aa: CASSSSGTRLGNEQFF
cdr3_nt: TGTGCCAGCAGCTCGTCCGGGACACGCTTAGGGAATGAGCAGTTCTTC

v_call: TRBV5-1
cdr3_length: 13
j_call: TRBJ2-7
clone_size: -
d_call: TRBD1
cdr3_aa: CASSRTGGDEQYF
cdr3_nt: TGCGCCAGCAGTAGGACAGGGGGCGACGAGCAGTACTTC

v_call: TRBV9
cdr3_length: 15
j_call: TRBJ2-3
clone_size: few
d_call: -
cdr3_aa: CASSPTALGPDTQYF
cdr3_nt: TGTGCCAGCAGCCCGACAGCCCTGGGCCCAGATACGCAGTATTTT

v_call: TRBV5-6
cdr3_length: 18
j_call: TRBJ2-1
clone_size: once
d_call: TRBD2
cdr3_aa: CASSWGTSGVSSYNEQFF
cdr3_nt: TGTGCCAGCAGCTGGGGGACTAGCGGGGTTAGCTCCTACAATGAGCAGTTCTTC

v_call: TRBV7-9
cdr3_length: 15
j_call: TRBJ2-7
clone_size: -
d_call: -
cdr3_aa: CASSPSIAGAYEQYF
cdr3_nt: TGTGCCAGCAGCCCCTCCATCGCGGGGGCTTACGAGCAGTACTTC

v_call: TRBV15
cdr3_length: 13
j_call: TRBJ2-1
clone_size: -
d_call: -
cdr3_aa: CATSTDQYNEQFF
cdr3_nt: TGTGCCACCTCAACTGACCAATACAATGAGCAGTTCTTC

v_call: TRBV29-1
cdr3_length: 14
j_call: TRBJ1-3
clone_size: -
d_call: -
cdr3_aa: CSARDWSSGNTIYF
cdr3_nt: TGCAGCGCCCGGGACTGGAGCTCTGGAAACACCATATATTTT

v_call: TRBV7-9
cdr3_length: 17
j_call: TRBJ2-2
clone_size: few
d_call: TRBD1
cdr3_aa: CASSFNPGTGSTGELFF
cdr3_nt: TGTGCCAGCAGCTTTAACCCCGGGACAGGGTCCACCGGGGAGCTGTTTTTT

v_call: TRBV30
cdr3_length: 11
j_call: TRBJ2-7
clone_size: -
d_call: -
cdr3_aa: CAFTLGYEQYF
cdr3_nt: TGTGCCTTCACCCTGGGCTACGAGCAGTACTTC

v_call: TRBV4-1
cdr3_length: 14
j_call: TRBJ2-7
clone_size: -
d_call: -
cdr3_aa: CASSQEEGTYEQYF
cdr3_nt: TGCGCCAGCAGCCAAGAAGAGGGAACCTACGAGCAGTACTTC

v_call: TRBV6-5
cdr3_length: 14
j_call: TRBJ2-7
clone_size: -
d_call: -
cdr3_aa: CASRQAAEGHEQYF
cdr3_nt: TGTGCCAGCAGGCAGGCCGCCGAAGGACACGAGCAGTACTTC

v_call: TRBV29-1
cdr3_length: 16
j_call: TRBJ1-1
clone_size: -
d_call: TRBD1
cdr3_aa: CSVEGEPGQGNTEAFF
cdr3_nt: TGCAGCGTTGAAGGCGAGCCGGGACAGGGGAACACTGAAGCTTTCTTT

v_call: TRBV13
cdr3_length: 12
j_call: TRBJ2-1
clone_size: -
d_call: -
cdr3_aa: CASSFSASEQFF
cdr3_nt: TGTGCCAGCAGCTTCTCAGCTAGTGAGCAGTTCTTC

v_call: TRBV29-1
cdr3_length: 12
j_call: TRBJ1-4
clone_size: -
d_call: TRBD1
cdr3_aa: CSVLTGFEKLFF
cdr3_nt: TGCAGCGTCTTGACAGGGTTCGAAAAACTGTTTTTT

v_call: TRBV30
cdr3_length: 13
j_call: TRBJ1-6
clone_size: -
d_call: -
cdr3_aa: CAWMEGLGSPLHF
cdr3_nt: TGTGCCTGGATGGAGGGGTTGGGTTCACCCCTCCACTTT

v_call: TRBV30
cdr3_length: 13
j_call: TRBJ1-1
clone_size: few
d_call: -
cdr3_aa: CARTGSGNTEAFF
cdr3_nt: TGTGCCCGTACGGGAAGTGGGAACACTGAAGCTTTCTTT

v_call: TRBV29-1
cdr3_length: 12
j_call: TRBJ2-7
clone_size: few
d_call: TRBD1
cdr3_aa: CSARDRAYEQYF
cdr3_nt: TGCAGCGCCCGGGACAGGGCCTACGAGCAGTACTTC

v_call: TRBV7-8
cdr3_length: 15
j_call: TRBJ1-4
clone_size: -
d_call: TRBD1
cdr3_aa: CASRPTGGTNEKLFF
cdr3_nt: TGTGCCAGCAGGCCGACAGGGGGGACTAATGAAAAACTGTTTTTT

v_call: TRBV9
cdr3_length: 19
j_call: TRBJ2-1
clone_size: -
d_call: TRBD2
cdr3_aa: CASSVEASGPVDSYNEQFF
cdr3_nt: TGTGCCAGCAGCGTAGAAGCTAGCGGCCCTGTAGACTCCTACAATGAGCAGTTCTTC

v_call: TRBV30
cdr3_length: 14
j_call: TRBJ1-1
clone_size: -
d_call: -
cdr3_aa: CAWSEASLNTEAFF
cdr3_nt: TGTGCCTGGAGCGAGGCATCCTTGAACACTGAAGCTTTCTTT

v_call: TRBV16
cdr3_length: 13
j_call: TRBJ1-2
clone_size: -
d_call: -
cdr3_aa: CASSQVQDYGYTF
cdr3_nt: TGTGCCAGCAGCCAAGTCCAGGACTATGGCTACACCTTC

v_call: TRBV5-6
cdr3_length: 17
j_call: TRBJ1-5
clone_size: -
d_call: TRBD1
cdr3_aa: CASSLYPYRGEGQPQHF
cdr3_nt: TGTGCCAGCAGCCTATATCCCTACAGGGGTGAAGGGCAGCCCCAGCATTTT

v_call: TRBV27
cdr3_length: 13
j_call: TRBJ1-2
clone_size: -
d_call: -
cdr3_aa: CASSLGGLGDYTF
cdr3_nt: TGTGCCAGCAGTTTGGGGGGCCTGGGGGACTACACCTTC

v_call: TRBV7-8
cdr3_length: 19
j_call: TRBJ2-3
clone_size: -
d_call: TRBD2
cdr3_aa: CASKGGLAGGPGMADTQYF
cdr3_nt: TGTGCCAGCAAAGGAGGGCTAGCGGGGGGTCCAGGAATGGCAGATACGCAGTATTTT

v_call: TRBV7-8
cdr3_length: 15
j_call: TRBJ2-5
clone_size: -
d_call: -
cdr3_aa: CASRPTSAAQETQYF
cdr3_nt: TGTGCCAGCAGGCCGACGTCGGCGGCACAAGAGACCCAGTACTTC

v_call: TRBV4-3
cdr3_length: 15
j_call: TRBJ2-7
clone_size: few
d_call: TRBD1
cdr3_aa: CASSKETGGGYEQYF
cdr3_nt: TGCGCCAGCAGCAAAGAGACAGGGGGCGGCTACGAGCAGTACTTC

v_call: TRBV10-3
cdr3_length: 12
j_call: TRBJ2-1
clone_size: few
d_call: -
cdr3_aa: CAISDRVQEQFF
cdr3_nt: TGTGCCATCAGTGATAGAGTACAGGAGCAGTTCTTC

v_call: TRBV14
cdr3_length: 16
j_call: TRBJ1-3
clone_size: -
d_call: TRBD1
cdr3_aa: CASSRRDRVYGNTIYF
cdr3_nt: TGTGCCAGCAGCCGACGGGACAGGGTTTATGGAAACACCATATATTTT

v_call: TRBV30
cdr3_length: 12
j_call: TRBJ2-1
clone_size: -
d_call: -
cdr3_aa: CAWSVQGLEQFF
cdr3_nt: TGTGCCTGGAGTGTACAGGGTCTTGAGCAGTTCTTC

v_call: TRBV15
cdr3_length: 15
j_call: TRBJ2-7
clone_size: -
d_call: -
cdr3_aa: CATSRAKPPDREQYF
cdr3_nt: TGTGCCACCAGCAGAGCCAAGCCCCCGGATAGGGAGCAGTACTTC

v_call: TRBV13
cdr3_length: 16
j_call: TRBJ1-2
clone_size: -
d_call: -
cdr3_aa: CASSLGASRFQGGYTF
cdr3_nt: TGTGCCAGCAGCTTAGGCGCGTCAAGGTTCCAAGGTGGCTACACCTTC

v_call: TRBV27
cdr3_length: 13
j_call: TRBJ1-1
clone_size: once
d_call: -
cdr3_aa: CASSAGVLTEAFF
cdr3_nt: TGTGCCAGCAGTGCAGGGGTTCTCACTGAAGCTTTCTTT

v_call: TRBV29-1
cdr3_length: 12
j_call: TRBJ1-5
clone_size: -
d_call: -
cdr3_aa: CSVYRANQPQHF
cdr3_nt: TGCAGCGTTTACAGAGCAAATCAGCCCCAGCATTTT

v_call: TRBV5-5
cdr3_length: 12
j_call: TRBJ2-1
clone_size: few
d_call: -
cdr3_aa: CASSLGTKEQFF
cdr3_nt: TGTGCCAGCAGCTTGGGGACGAAGGAGCAGTTCTTC

v_call: TRBV27
cdr3_length: 14
j_call: TRBJ1-2
clone_size: -
d_call: TRBD1
cdr3_aa: CASSSGQGGDGYTF
cdr3_nt: TGTGCCAGCAGTTCCGGACAGGGGGGGGATGGCTACACCTTC

v_call: TRBV5-6
cdr3_length: 15
j_call: TRBJ1-1
clone_size: once
d_call: -
cdr3_aa: CASSLSVGANTEAFF
cdr3_nt: TGTGCCAGCAGCTTGTCAGTAGGGGCGAACACTGAAGCTTTCTTT

v_call: TRBV2
cdr3_length: 13
j_call: TRBJ1-4
clone_size: few
d_call: -
cdr3_aa: CASKSGLGEKLFF
cdr3_nt: TGTGCCAGCAAGTCCGGGCTGGGAGAAAAACTGTTTTTT

v_call: TRBV6-5
cdr3_length: 13
j_call: TRBJ2-7
clone_size: -
d_call: -
cdr3_aa: CASSYSSIYEQYF
cdr3_nt: TGTGCCAGCAGTTACTCCTCTATCTACGAGCAGTACTTC

v_call: TRBV30
cdr3_length: 13
j_call: TRBJ1-1
clone_size: -
d_call: -
cdr3_aa: CAWSSGGGTEAFF
cdr3_nt: TGTGCCTGGAGCAGCGGGGGAGGGACTGAAGCTTTCTTT

v_call: TRBV7-8
cdr3_length: 12
j_call: TRBJ1-1
clone_size: -
d_call: -
cdr3_aa: CASSKQGTEAFF
cdr3_nt: TGTGCCAGCAGCAAACAGGGTACTGAAGCTTTCTTT

v_call: TRBV11-2
cdr3_length: 14
j_call: TRBJ1-2
clone_size: -
d_call: -
cdr3_aa: CASSLGRQHYGYTF
cdr3_nt: TGTGCCAGCAGCTTAGGGAGACAGCACTATGGCTACACCTTC

v_call: TRBV12-5
cdr3_length: 16
j_call: TRBJ1-1
clone_size: -
d_call: TRBD1
cdr3_aa: CASGLLPGTGGTEAFF
cdr3_nt: TGTGCTAGTGGTTTGCTCCCCGGGACAGGGGGCACTGAAGCTTTCTTT

v_call: TRBV11-2
cdr3_length: 15
j_call: TRBJ2-7
clone_size: few
d_call: -
cdr3_aa: CASSLVLDFSYEQYF
cdr3_nt: TGTGCCAGCAGCTTAGTGCTGGATTTTTCCTACGAGCAGTACTTC

v_call: TRBV7-8
cdr3_length: 15
j_call: TRBJ2-4
clone_size: -
d_call: -
cdr3_aa: CASSQPTGTGNIQYF
cdr3_nt: TGTGCCAGCAGCCAACCGACAGGGACTGGAAACATTCAGTACTTC

v_call: TRBV6-5
cdr3_length: 14
j_call: TRBJ2-5
clone_size: -
d_call: -
cdr3_aa: CASNQAAEQETQYF
cdr3_nt: TGTGCCAGCAATCAAGCGGCCGAACAAGAGACCCAGTACTTC

v_call: TRBV30
cdr3_length: 14
j_call: TRBJ1-6
clone_size: -
d_call: -
cdr3_aa: CAWSALQANSPLHF
cdr3_nt: TGTGCCTGGAGTGCGCTACAGGCCAATTCACCCCTCCACTTT

v_call: TRBV6-5
cdr3_length: 11
j_call: TRBJ2-7
clone_size: -
d_call: -
cdr3_aa: CASSYGDEQYF
cdr3_nt: TGTGCCAGCAGTTACGGGGACGAGCAGTACTTC

v_call: TRBV9
cdr3_length: 14
j_call: TRBJ2-7
clone_size: once
d_call: -
cdr3_aa: CASSVGAVSYEQYF
cdr3_nt: TGTGCCAGCAGCGTAGGCGCGGTCTCCTACGAGCAGTACTTC

v_call: TRBV29-1
cdr3_length: 13
j_call: TRBJ1-2
clone_size: -
d_call: TRBD1
cdr3_aa: CSVPGQGGHGYTF
cdr3_nt: TGCAGCGTACCGGGACAGGGAGGACATGGCTACACCTTC